Listed below are T cell receptor beta chains from one sample, sequenced in a study of regulatory T cells in long-lasting Graves disease. TCRdb re-analysed the multiplex PCR reads in MiXCR, keeping a single row per CDR3 protein. This sample yields some 420,000 distinct CDR3 sequences, of which 20% to 25% are seen a single time; around 13% belongs to the top ten. The material was peripheral blood mononuclear cells (PBMCs), obtained when the disease was refractory, from a patient treated with antithyroid drugs. The receptors were sampled from a female donor with Graves disease. CDR3s include the opening cysteine and the closing phenylalanine or tryptophan. The order of the fields is J gene, clone size, V gene, D gene, CDR3 DNA, CDR3 protein. The D gene is left open where the match is weak. Some rows have no size entry. The others give once, few or many, or a class for an expanded clone.

>TRBJ1-1|many|TRBV7-2|NA
TGTGCCAGCAGCCTCCGGCGGGACGGTGAAGCTTTCTTT
CASSLRRDGEAFF
>TRBJ1-3|NA|TRBV2|NA
TGTGCCAGCAGTCTCTCGACAACCGCGTTTGGAAACACCATAAATTTT
CASSLSTTAFGNTINF
>TRBJ1-6|few|TRBV7-2|NA
TGTGCCAGCAGCTCCCGGGCCGGCGGGGATTCACCCCTCCACTTT
CASSSRAGGDSPLHF
>TRBJ1-1|NA|TRBV5-4|NA
TGTGCCAGCAGTCGTCCTACGGGTCTCGAAACTGAAGCTCTCTTT
CASSRPTGLETEALF
>TRBJ2-4|NA|TRBV7-6|NA
TGTGCCAGCAGCTCTGGGGGTCTACGACTAGCCAAAAACATTCAGTACTTC
CASSSGGLRLAKNIQYF
>TRBJ2-1|NA|TRBV7-3|NA
TGTGCCAGCAGGGCCGGGACTCTGTCCAATGAGCAGTTCTTC
CASRAGTLSNEQFF
>TRBJ1-5|once|TRBV30|NA
TGTGCCTGGAATTCAGGGCTGGAGCAGCCCCAGCATTTT
CAWNSGLEQPQHF
>TRBJ1-5|few|TRBV20-1|NA
TGCAGTGCTAGAGATCCGGGGCGAGGTAGCAATCAGCCCCAGCATTTT
CSARDPGRGSNQPQHF
>TRBJ2-5|few|TRBV5-6|NA
TGTGCCAGCAGCCAAGTTCCACAGGGAGGAGAGACCCAGTACTTC
CASSQVPQGGETQYF
>TRBJ2-7|many|TRBV12-5|TRBD1
TGTGCTAGTGGTGGCTTGACCTGGGACAGCAACAAAAAAGGGGTCTACGAGCAGTACTTC
CASGGLTWDSNKKGVYEQYF
>TRBJ1-1|once|TRBV5-1|TRBD1
TGCGCCAGCAGCTTGACAGGGGGCATACAAGACACTGAAGCTTTCTTT
CASSLTGGIQDTEAFF
>TRBJ2-3|NA|TRBV29-1|NA
TGCAGCGTTGGAGGGGGAGATTTCACAGATACGCAGTATTTT
CSVGGGDFTDTQYF
>TRBJ1-1|NA|TRBV18|NA
TGTGCCAGCTCACCGCAATCGGTAACAACGGACGAAGCTTTCTTT
CASSPQSVTTDEAFF
>TRBJ1-1|NA|TRBV30|NA
TGTGCCTGGAGTCTGGAGGCCTTGTTCTCTGAAGCTTTCTTT
CAWSLEALFSEAFF
>TRBJ2-3|NA|TRBV6-5|NA
TGTGCCAGCAGTTACTCCCGGGACAGCACAGATACGCAGTATTTT
CASSYSRDSTDTQYF
>TRBJ1-5|NA|TRBV3-1|TRBD1
TGTGCCAGCAGCCAAGGCGAGGGGGCCAGCAATCAGCCCCAGCATTTT
CASSQGEGASNQPQHF
>TRBJ1-2|NA|TRBV19|TRBD1
TGTGCCAGTAGGGACTGGGACAGACGGAACTATGGCTACACCTTC
CASRDWDRRNYGYTF
>TRBJ2-4|few|TRBV12-3/TRBV12-4|NA
TGTGCCAGCAGTCTGGGGACACTGGACATTCAGTACTTC
CASSLGTLDIQYF
>TRBJ1-4|few|TRBV11-1|NA
TGTGCCAGCAGCTCCGGGACCCTTGAAAAACTGTTTTTT
CASSSGTLEKLFF
>TRBJ2-2|NA|TRBV30|NA
TGTGCCTGGAGTGGCGGGACGGTGAACACCGGGGAGCTGTTTTTT
CAWSGGTVNTGELFF
>TRBJ2-2|many|TRBV7-8|NA
TGTGCCAGCAGCGCGGAAGTGAACACCGGGGAGCTGTTTTTT
CASSAEVNTGELFF
>TRBJ2-7|few|TRBV30|NA
TGTGCCTGGAGTGTAAACAACAACGAGCAGTACTTC
CAWSVNNNEQYF
>TRBJ2-7|few|TRBV7-2|TRBD1
TGTGCCAGCAGCTTGTCCGGACAGGGGCTCCCCTACGAGCAGTACTTC
CASSLSGQGLPYEQYF
>TRBJ1-1|NA|TRBV5-1|NA
TGCGCCAGCAGCTTGGGTGGCAGGGCCACGACTGAAGCTTTCTTT
CASSLGGRATTEAFF
>TRBJ2-5|NA|TRBV7-9|NA
TGTGCCAGCACCTCCACGGGGGAGGCTCGAGAGACCCAGTACTTC
CASTSTGEARETQYF
>TRBJ1-4|NA|TRBV7-9|NA
TGTGCCAGCAGCTTGGAGCACGGACCAACTAATGAAAAACTGTTTTTT
CASSLEHGPTNEKLFF
>TRBJ1-5|few|TRBV30|NA
TGTGCCTGGAGCGCGGGTAGCAATCAGCCCCAGCATTTT
CAWSAGSNQPQHF
>TRBJ1-6|many|TRBV11-2|NA
TGTGCCAGCAGCCCCGGGGACAATCGGAATTCACCCCTCCACTTT
CASSPGDNRNSPLHF
>TRBJ1-3|few|TRBV7-2|NA
TGTGCCAGCAGCTTTGAAAGCTCTGGAAACACCATATATTTT
CASSFESSGNTIYF
>TRBJ2-4|many|TRBV15|NA
TGTGCCACCAGCAGTAGCCCAGGGGAGGGAGGTCAGTACTTC
CATSSSPGEGGQYF
>TRBJ1-1|many|TRBV6-1|NA
TGTGCCAGCAGGGACTTAGAAGGGCGTAATGAAGCTTTCTTT
CASRDLEGRNEAFF
>TRBJ2-1|many|TRBV12-3/TRBV12-4|TRBD2
TGTGCCAGCCGATCCTCTAGCGGGAGCTCCTACAATGAGCAGTTCTTC
CASRSSSGSSYNEQFF
>TRBJ1-1|many|TRBV13|NA
TGTGCCAGCAGCTTAGGACAGTTTTTGAGGGAAGCTTTCTTT
CASSLGQFLREAFF
>TRBJ2-1|NA|TRBV20-1|NA
TGCAGTGCTAGGAGCGTTTACTCCTACGAGCAGTTCTTC
CSARSVYSYEQFF
>TRBJ2-1|NA|TRBV28|NA
TGTGCCACCTCTTCACCTTTCCTGGCAGGGGAGAATGAGCAGTTCTTC
CATSSPFLAGENEQFF
>TRBJ2-7|few|TRBV5-1|NA
TGCGCCAGCAGCTTGTGGAGTCAGCCCTCCTACGAGCAGTACTTC
CASSLWSQPSYEQYF
>TRBJ1-2|NA|TRBV28|NA
TGTGCCACCTCACAGGGAGGTTATGGCTACACCTTC
CATSQGGYGYTF
>TRBJ1-1|NA|TRBV18|NA
TGTGCCAGCTCGCCGGGAGGGCCGACCACTGAAGCTTTCTTT
CASSPGGPTTEAFF
>TRBJ2-7|NA|TRBV7-9|NA
TGTGCCAGCACACCGGGCCAGACCTACGAGCAGTACTTC
CASTPGQTYEQYF
>TRBJ1-2|few|TRBV3-1|TRBD1
TGTGCCAGCAGCCAAGTCTACAGGGGATCTGGCTACACCTTC
CASSQVYRGSGYTF
>TRBJ2-7|NA|TRBV7-6|NA
TGTGCCAGCAGCTTAGGAGGTCTCTCGGGGGAGCAGTACTTC
CASSLGGLSGEQYF
>TRBJ1-1|many|TRBV6-2/TRBV6-3|NA
TGTGCCAGCAGGCCGGGGCTGAACACTGAAGCTTTCTTT
CASRPGLNTEAFF
>TRBJ2-7|many|TRBV10-3|TRBD1
TGTGCCATCAGCGTGGGACAGTTGGACGAGCAGTACTTC
CAISVGQLDEQYF
>TRBJ1-3|NA|TRBV12-3/TRBV12-4|NA
TGTGCCAGTTTGGGGGGACCTGGAAACACCATATATTTT
CASLGGPGNTIYF
>TRBJ1-1|many|TRBV28|NA
TGTGCCAGCAGTTTTCTCGGGGGCCGGAACACTGAAGCTTTCTTT
CASSFLGGRNTEAFF
>TRBJ1-5|few|TRBV28|TRBD1
TGTGCCAGCAGTCTTGGGACAGGGATTGGCCGCCAGCCCCAGCATTTT
CASSLGTGIGRQPQHF
>TRBJ2-2|NA|TRBV19|TRBD1
TGTGCCAGTAGTAAGAACAGGGGCGGGGAGCTGTTTTTT
CASSKNRGGELFF
>TRBJ1-2|many|TRBV7-2|NA
TGTGCCAGCAGCTTCGGAGCTAACTATGGCTACACCTTC
CASSFGANYGYTF
>TRBJ2-2|NA|TRBV6-1|TRBD1
TGTGCCAGCAGGGGGACAGGGTTTAACACCGGGGAGCTGTTTTTT
CASRGTGFNTGELFF
>TRBJ1-1|many|TRBV7-6|NA
TGTGCCAGCACCCACCTATTCCGGACTGAAGCTTTCTTT
CASTHLFRTEAFF
>TRBJ1-3|NA|TRBV5-1|NA
TGCGCCAGCAGTCTCCCAGGGCAGACTGGAAACACCATATATTTT
CASSLPGQTGNTIYF
>TRBJ2-7|NA|TRBV30|TRBD1
TGTGCCTGGGGAGCCTCGGGACAGGGCCAAGAGCAGTACTTC
CAWGASGQGQEQYF
>TRBJ2-5|many|TRBV6-1|NA
TGTGCCTCCCAGATAGGGGCAGCTCAAGAGACCCAGTACTTC
CASQIGAAQETQYF